The 9 T cell receptor beta chains below were found in one sample sequenced in a study of siplizumab effects on memory and regulatory T cells. Here immunoSEQ multiplex PCR was the method, and the copy in TCRdb shows in-frame clones only, minus some. This sample yields over 70,000 clones, of which just under 90% are seen a single time; over 12% belongs to the top ten. The specimen sequenced was CD4+ T cells sorted from blood. These TCRs come from a human donor in good health.

The genes are TRBV21-1 and TRBJ1-2. TRBV21-1 is a recognized pseudogene. The CDR3 runs to 14 residues. CDR3: CASRRKKDGHGYTF. Written as DNA, the CDR3 is TGTGCCAGCAGAAGGAAAAAGGACGGACATGGCTACACCTTC.

The chain carries TRBV4-3 and TRBJ1-2, with unresolved D. This CDR3 spans 15 amino acids. The germline V and J ends were trimmed by 0 bases and 8 bases, with 16 bases remaining between them. Germline assignment: CDR1 LGHNA and CDR2 YSLEER. The DNA for the CDR3 is TGCGCCAGCAGCCAAGATTCGGGATATACGGGAGGCTACACCTTC. It yields the protein CASSQDSGYTGGYTF.

This chain joins TRBV19 and TRBJ2-1; no clear D. Germline V gene lookup returns CDR1 LNHDA and CDR2 SQIVND (reference sequence). V lost 4 bases to trimming and J lost 4 bases, with 2 bases between them. The CDR3 totals 11 residues. CDR3 sequence reads: CASSTYNEQFF. DNA of the CDR3: TGTGCCAGTAGTACTTACAATGAGCAGTTCTTC.

The chain recombines TRBV6-5 with TRBJ2-7; D uncertain. The CDR3 is made up of 14 amino acids. Trimming took 3 bases from V and 2 from J, leaving 11 bases between them. The germline gives CDR1 MNHEY, CDR2 SVGAGI. CDR3: CASSYSQVAYEQYF. CDR3 nucleotides: TGTGCCAGCAGTTATAGTCAGGTAGCCTACGAGCAGTACTTC.

There are a few counts of this clone. The rearrangement joins TRBV30 to TRBJ1-1; 10 positions match TRBD1. The CDR3 covers 15 residues. Per the germline V gene, CDR1 is GTSNPN and CDR2 is SVGIG (reference sequence). With 0 bases clipped from V and 6 bases from J, the junction kept 7 bases outside the gene matches. The CDR3 here is CAWSVRDRGLAEAFF. CDR3 coding DNA: TGTGCCTGGAGTGTACGGGACAGGGGTTTGGCTGAAGCTTTCTTT.

The chain recombines TRBV7-9 with TRBJ2-1; 7 bases map to TRBD1. V lost 5 bases to trimming and J lost 15 bases; unmatched junction nucleotides: 13. Germline CDR1 SEHNR, CDR2 FQNEAQ (reference sequence). This CDR3 has 13 residues. The CDR3 DNA reads TGTGCCAGCAGCCCCACCCCGACAGGGAGCTGGTTCTTC. Translating it yields CASSPTPTGSWFF.

The rearrangement uses TRBV11-3 and TRBJ2-7; TRBD1 is a possible D gene (5 bases). Germline values: CDR1 SGHNT, CDR2 YENEEA. The CDR3 consists of 17 residues. Trimming took off 3 bases at V and 2 bases at J, with 20 bases between the two ends. The CDR3 loop is CASSFLPRALGAYEQYF. DNA of the CDR3: TGTGCCAGCAGCTTTTTACCCAGGGCGCTAGGGGCCTACGAGCAGTACTTC.

This chain links TRBV7-9 with TRBJ1-5, with 7 nucleotides matching TRBD1. The J segment lost 5 bases and the V segment lost 5 bases, leaving 9 bases of the junction unmatched. The germline gives CDR1 SEHNR, CDR2 FQNEAQ (reference sequence). The CDR3 has 15 amino acids. DNA of the CDR3: TGTGCCAGCAGCCCTCAGACAGGGTTGTATCAGCCCCAGCATTTT. Its protein product is CASSPQTGLYQPQHF.

The rearrangement joins TRBV5-4 to TRBJ2-7; 8 nucleotides agree with TRBD2. The CDR3 is made up of 15 amino acids. The V and J ends lost 2 bases and 0 bases, in that order; junction bases with no gene match: 4. CDR1 is SGHNT, CDR2 YYREEE, per germline (reference sequence). For the CDR3, the DNA is TGTGCCAGCAGCTTCAAGCGGGGGAGCTCCTACGAGCAGTACTTC. This codes for CASSFKRGSSYEQYF.